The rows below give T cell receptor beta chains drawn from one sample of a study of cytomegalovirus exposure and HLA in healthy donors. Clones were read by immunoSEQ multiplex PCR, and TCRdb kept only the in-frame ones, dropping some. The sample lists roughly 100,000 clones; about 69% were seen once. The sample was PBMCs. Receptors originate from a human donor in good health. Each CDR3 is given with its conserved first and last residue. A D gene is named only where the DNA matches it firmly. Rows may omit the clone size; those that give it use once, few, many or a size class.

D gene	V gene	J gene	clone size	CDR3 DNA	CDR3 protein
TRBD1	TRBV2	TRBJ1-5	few	TGTGCCAGCAGCGTTGGACAGGGGTACGGACAGCCCCAGCATTTT	CASSVGQGYGQPQHF
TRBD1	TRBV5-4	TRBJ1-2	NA	TGTGCCAGCAGCTCGGGGACAGGACTAACAAGAGGCTACACCTTC	CASSSGTGLTRGYTF
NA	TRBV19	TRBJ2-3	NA	TGTGCCAGTAGTGCTACCGGGACTCAAAGCACAGATACGCAGTATTTT	CASSATGTQSTDTQYF
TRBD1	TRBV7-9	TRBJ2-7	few	TGTGCCAGCAGCTGGGGACAGTACGAGCAGTACTTC	CASSWGQYEQYF
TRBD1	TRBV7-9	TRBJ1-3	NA	TGTGCCAGCAGCCCACAGGGGGCCTCGAGGACCATATATTTT	CASSPQGASRTIYF
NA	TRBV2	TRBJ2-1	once	TGTGCCAGCAGTGAAAGCTTTCAATTCTACAATGAGCAGTTCTTC	CASSESFQFYNEQFF
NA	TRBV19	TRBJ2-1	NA	TGTGCCAGTAGTATAGTTCAGGCTGAGCAGTTCTTC	CASSIVQAEQFF
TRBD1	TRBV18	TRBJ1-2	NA	TGTGCCAGCTCACCCGCGGCTGGAAGGGGGCGAAATGGCTACACCTTC	CASSPAAGRGRNGYTF
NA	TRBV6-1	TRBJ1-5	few	TGTGCCAGCAGTGAAGCAAAACAGAATAGCAATCAGCCCCAGCATTTT	CASSEAKQNSNQPQHF
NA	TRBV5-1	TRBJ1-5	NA	TGCGCCAGCAGCGTACAGGGAGGCAATCAGCCCCAGCATTTT	CASSVQGGNQPQHF
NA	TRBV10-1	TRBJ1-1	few	TGCGCCAGCAGTTCTAGGGGTACAACTGAAGCTTTCTTT	CASSSRGTTEAFF
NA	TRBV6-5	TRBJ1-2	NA	TGTGCCAGCAGTTGGAGGGCCGACTATGGCTACACCTTC	CASSWRADYGYTF
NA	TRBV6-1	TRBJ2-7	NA	TGTGCCAGCAGTGAATCAGGGCCCAACGAGCAGTACTTC	CASSESGPNEQYF
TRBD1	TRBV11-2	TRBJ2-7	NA	TGTGCCAGCAGCTTCCGGGACAGGTCCTACGAGCAGTACTTC	CASSFRDRSYEQYF
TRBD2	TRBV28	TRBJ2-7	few	TGTGCCAGCAGATCAGGTGCGGGGGGCTCCTACGAGCAGTACTTC	CASRSGAGGSYEQYF
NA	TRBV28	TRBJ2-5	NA	TGTGCCAGCAGTACCATCCAGGAGACCCAGTACTTC	CASSTIQETQYF
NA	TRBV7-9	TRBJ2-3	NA	TGTGCCAGCAGCCCTCTAGGGGACACAGATACGCAGTATTTT	CASSPLGDTDTQYF
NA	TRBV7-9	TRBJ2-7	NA	TGTGCCAGCAGCCGGATGAGCGGGCCGAGCTCCTACGAGCAGTACTTC	CASSRMSGPSSYEQYF
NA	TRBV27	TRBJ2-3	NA	TGTGCCAGCAGCATAACGGGAACGTTGAGCACAGATACGCAGTATTTT	CASSITGTLSTDTQYF
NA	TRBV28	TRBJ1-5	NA	TGTGCCAGCTCCCACTTTGATAGCAATCAGCCCCAGCATTTT	CASSHFDSNQPQHF
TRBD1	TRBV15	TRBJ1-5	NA	TGTGCCACCAGCGCTCCTTACAGAACAGGGGACCAGCCCCAGCATTTT	CATSAPYRTGDQPQHF
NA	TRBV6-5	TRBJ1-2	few	TGTGCCAGCAGTTACTCGAACGGGAACTATGGCTACACCTTC	CASSYSNGNYGYTF
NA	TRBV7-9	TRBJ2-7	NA	TGTGCCAGCAGCCCCACCCTGACTAGTTACTACGAGCAGTACTTC	CASSPTLTSYYEQYF
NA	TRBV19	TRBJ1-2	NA	TGTGCCAGTAGTATGGGCAGTTCCGGCTACACCTTC	CASSMGSSGYTF
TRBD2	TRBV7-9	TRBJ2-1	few	TGTGCCAGCAGCTATAGCGGGAGGGGATACAATGAGCAGTTCTTC	CASSYSGRGYNEQFF
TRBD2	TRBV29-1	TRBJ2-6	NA	TGCAGCGTTAGTAGCGGGACATACTCTGGGGCCAACGTCCTGACTTTC	CSVSSGTYSGANVLTF
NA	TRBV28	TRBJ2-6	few	TGTGCCAGCAGTTTATCCACACGCTCTGGGGCCAACGTCCTGACTTTC	CASSLSTRSGANVLTF
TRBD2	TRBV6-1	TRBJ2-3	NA	TGTGCCAGCAGTGAACTAGCGGGAGTTTGGACAGATACGCAGTATTTT	CASSELAGVWTDTQYF
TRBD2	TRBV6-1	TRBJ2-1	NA	TGTGCCAGCAGAGCCTCTAGCGGGAGTCCCCATGAGCAGTTCTTC	CASRASSGSPHEQFF
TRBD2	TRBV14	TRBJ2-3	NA	TGTGCCAGCAGCCCGATGGGACTAGCGGGAGATACGCAGTATTTT	CASSPMGLAGDTQYF
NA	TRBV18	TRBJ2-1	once	TGTGCCAGCTCACCACCCCCGCTTGGGCTGTACAATGAGCAGTTCTTC	CASSPPPLGLYNEQFF
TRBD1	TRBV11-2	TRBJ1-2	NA	TGTGCCAGCAGCTTTAGGGGACAGGGGGCGCGTGACTATGGCTACACCTTC	CASSFRGQGARDYGYTF
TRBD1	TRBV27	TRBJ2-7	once	TGTGCCAGCAGCCCGGGACAGGGGGGATACGAGCAGTACTTC	CASSPGQGGYEQYF
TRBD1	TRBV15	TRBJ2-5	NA	TGTGCCACCAGCAGAGATTTGGGGGACAGAGGGGAGACCCAGTACTTC	CATSRDLGDRGETQYF
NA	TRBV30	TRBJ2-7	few	TGTGCCTGGGCCGGGAACTCCTACGAGCAGTACTTC	CAWAGNSYEQYF
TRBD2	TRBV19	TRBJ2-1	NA	TGTGCCAGTAGTGGGACTAGCGGGAGGTTGAATTACAATGAGCAGTTCTTC	CASSGTSGRLNYNEQFF
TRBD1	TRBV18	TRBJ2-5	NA	TGTGCCAGCTCACCGCGGGGAGGGACAGGGTCGGAGACCCAGTACTTC	CASSPRGGTGSETQYF
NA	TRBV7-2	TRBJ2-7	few	TGTGCCAGCAGCTTAGTTCGGAGGGACGGACGATCCTACGAGCAGTACTTC	CASSLVRRDGRSYEQYF
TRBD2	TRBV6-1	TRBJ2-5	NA	TGTGCCAGCAGTGGGGGAGGGCCCCAAGAGACCCAGTACTTC	CASSGGGPQETQYF
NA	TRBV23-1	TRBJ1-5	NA	TGCGCCAGCAGTCTGGGGGGATGGAGCAATCAGCCCCAGCATTTT	CASSLGGWSNQPQHF
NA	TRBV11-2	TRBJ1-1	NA	TGTGCCAGCAGCTTAGAAGTGCCCGGGTACGCTGAAGCTTTCTTT	CASSLEVPGYAEAFF
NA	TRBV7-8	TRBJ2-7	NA	TGTGCCAGCAGCTTAGAGGCGGAAGCCTCCTACGAGCAGTACTTC	CASSLEAEASYEQYF
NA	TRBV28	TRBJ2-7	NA	TGTGCCAGCAAGGGCAGGGGATACTACGAGCAGTACTTC	CASKGRGYYEQYF
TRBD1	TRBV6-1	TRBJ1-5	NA	TGTGCCAGCAGTGAAAGTCTAGGGGGCAGGCAGCCCCAGCATTTT	CASSESLGGRQPQHF
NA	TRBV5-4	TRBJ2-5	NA	TGTGCCAGCCGGCGGGCGGACCGCCAAGAGACCCAGTACTTC	CASRRADRQETQYF
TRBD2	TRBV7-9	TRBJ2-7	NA	TGTGCCAGCAGCTTAGATTTGGGACTAGCGGGAGTAGAGCAGTACTTC	CASSLDLGLAGVEQYF
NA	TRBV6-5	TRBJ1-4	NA	TGTGCCAGCAGTTATGGAGGGGGGGCGGTAGAAAAACTGTTTTTT	CASSYGGGAVEKLFF
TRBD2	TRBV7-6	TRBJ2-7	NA	TGTGCCAGCAGCTTAGGGGCGGGAGGAGGTGAGCAGTACTTC	CASSLGAGGGEQYF
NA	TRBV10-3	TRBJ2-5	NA	TGTGCCATCAGTGAGTCGAACTCCCCGACCCAGTACTTC	CAISESNSPTQYF
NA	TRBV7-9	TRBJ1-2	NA	TGTGCCAGCAGCACGACAGGTTCCTATGGCTACACCTTC	CASSTTGSYGYTF
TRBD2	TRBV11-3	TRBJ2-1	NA	TGTGCCAGCAGCAATCGGGGTAGCGGGACACACAATGAGCAGTTCTTC	CASSNRGSGTHNEQFF